Presented here are 9 T cell receptor beta chains from one specimen sequenced in a study of T cell responses to AZD1222 COVID-19 vaccine. Produced via immunoSEQ multiplex PCR; TCRdb's table is partial and in-frame only. The sample records fewer than 150,000 clones, approximately 90% being singletons. The source material was peripheral blood, sampled on day 0 of AZD1222 vaccination. The source of these receptors is an adult in good health.

The chain's CDR3 is CSASPGGVGSYTF. The CDR3 DNA reads TGCAGTGCTAGTCCAGGGGGCGTTGGTAGCTACACCTTC. The genes are TRBV20-1 and TRBJ1-2, with 8 bases lining up with TRBD1. Germline V gives CDR1 DFQATT, CDR2 SNEGSKA (reference sequence). Trimming at V came to 3 bases and at J to 9 bases, leaving 9 bases not matched to a gene. CDR3 length: 13 amino acids.

The chain is built from TRBV7-9 and TRBJ2-1; weak D call: TRBD1 (5 bases). Deletions cut 5 bases from V and 8 bases from J, with 25 bases between. CDR3 length equals 17 residues. Looked up from germline, CDR1 is SEHNR and CDR2 is FQNEAQ (reference sequence). CDR3 residues: CASSGRRVIPRGDEQFF. The CDR3 nucleotides are TGTGCCAGCAGCGGTCGACGGGTAATCCCTAGGGGTGATGAGCAGTTCTTC.

Here the CDR3 reads CSVAVGQSNQPQHF. The CDR3 DNA reads as TGCAGCGTTGCAGTAGGACAGAGCAATCAGCCCCAGCATTTT. This chain links TRBV29-1 with TRBJ1-5, with a possible D match to TRBD1 (6 bases). The CDR3 loop spans 14 amino acids. The germline V gene has CDR1 SQVTM and CDR2 ANQGSEA. V was pared by 4 bases and J by 1 base, with 11 bases between. Full variable domain (missing parts from reference TRBV29-1 and TRBJ1-5): SAVISQKPSRDICQRGTSLTIQCQVDSQVTMMFWYRQQPGQSLTLIATANQGSEATYESGFVIDKFPISRPNLTFSTLTVSNMSPEDSSIYLCSVAVGQSNQPQHFGDGTRLSIL.

The chain links TRBV14 to TRBJ1-2; unclear D gene. The CDR3 loop spans 15 amino acids. Trimming shortened V by 3 bases and J by 4 bases, and 15 bases separated the two germline ends. Per the germline V gene, CDR1 is SGHDN and CDR2 is FVKESK. CDR3 amino acids: CASSQPGYSFYGYTF. The CDR3 nucleotides are TGTGCCAGCAGCCAGCCGGGGTATTCCTTCTATGGCTACACCTTC.

This clone was observed once. The V gene is TRBV19, the J gene TRBJ1-1; weak D call: TRBD1 (5 bases). V was trimmed by 7 bases and J by 1 base, leaving 7 bases between them. The CDR3 consists of 12 residues. CDR1 LNHDA and CDR2 SQIVND come from the germline V gene (reference sequence). CDR3 region: CASNRGNTEAFF. In DNA form, the CDR3 reads TGTGCCAGTAATAGGGGGAACACTGAAGCTTTCTTT.

The rearrangement uses TRBV6-6 and TRBJ1-2; 9 bases match TRBD1. Trimming took 4 bases from V and 6 from J; bases not matched to a gene: 6. The length of the CDR3 is 14 residues. Germline V gives CDR1 MNHNY, CDR2 SVGAGI (reference sequence). The CDR3 coding sequence is TGTGCCAGCAGTTCCGCCGGGACAGGGCATGGCTACACCTTC. It encodes CASSSAGTGHGYTF.

The chain recombines TRBV6-5 with TRBJ2-5, with 10 bases lining up with TRBD2. Germline CDR1 reads MNHEY; CDR2 reads SVGAGI. The CDR3 has 15 amino acids. Unmatched junction bases numbered 5, after V lost 6 bases and J lost 1 base. The CDR3 coding sequence is TGTGCCAGCAGAGGGACTAGCGAAACCCAAGAGACCCAGTACTTC. Translating gives CASRGTSETQETQYF.

V gene TRBV5-1 combines with J gene TRBJ2-1; 15 nucleotides agree with TRBD2. The ends lost 3 bases at V and 5 bases at J; junction bases unmatched: 6. Germline loops: CDR1 SGHRS, CDR2 YFSETQ. CDR3 length: 17 amino acids. As DNA, the CDR3 is TGCGCCAGCAGCTCGGGACTAGCGGGGGGTCCAAACAATGAGCAGTTCTTC. This gives the protein CASSSGLAGGPNNEQFF.

The chain couples TRBV2 to TRBJ1-1; D gene uncertain. Germline values: CDR1 SNHLY, CDR2 FYNNEI. The CDR3 loop spans 14 amino acids. V lost 0 bases, J lost 6 bases, and 11 bases lay in between. The CDR3 nucleotides are TGTGCCAGCAGTGAAGCGGCCGGGATGCCTGAAGCTTTCTTT. This translates into CASSEAAGMPEAFF.